This T cell receptor beta chain was captured in a study of blood T cell repertoires in COVID-19. Study-wide background: Sources were T cells, B-cell-depleted T cells, or PBMCs; the material itself was cDNA or gDNA.

CDR1 is LNHDA, CDR2 SQIVND, per germline (reference sequence). This CDR3 spans 14 amino acids. The V end was cut by 5 bases, the J end by 1 base, with 8 bases between. As originally analysed: Estimation of nucleated cell counts was performed using reference gene primer amplification. TCRdb's copy holds only in-frame clones and misses some; the assay was immunoSEQ multiplex PCR. V, J and clone size derive from that table, while D and trimming were established from the DNA sequence. The sample holds about 35,000 clones, around 82% seen once. This TCR was recovered from an elderly man with active or convalescent COVID-19. This sequence joins TRBV19 and TRBJ2-2; unclear D gene. What was sequenced was peripheral blood. The chain's CDR3 is CASSSPGNTGELFF. In DNA form, the CDR3 reads TGTGCCAGTAGTTCACCAGGGAACACCGGGGAGCTGTTTTTT.